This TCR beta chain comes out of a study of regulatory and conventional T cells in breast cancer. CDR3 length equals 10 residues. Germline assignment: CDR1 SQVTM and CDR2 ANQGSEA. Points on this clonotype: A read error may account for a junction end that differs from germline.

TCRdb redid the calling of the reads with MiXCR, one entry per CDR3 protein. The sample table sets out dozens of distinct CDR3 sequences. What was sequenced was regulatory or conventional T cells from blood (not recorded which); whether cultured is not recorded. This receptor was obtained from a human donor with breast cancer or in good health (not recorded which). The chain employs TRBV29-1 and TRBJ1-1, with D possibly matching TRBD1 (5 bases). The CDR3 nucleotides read TGCAGCGTTGTGCCGGGGGAAGCTCTCTTT. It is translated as CSVVPGEALF.